The 13 T cell receptor beta chains presented below share a single source sample, sequenced in a study of shared clonotypes between healthy human individuals. The repertoire was sequenced with immunoSEQ multiplex PCR; TCRdb's copy has only in-frame clones and lacks some. The sample lists about 2 million clones, roughly 94% occurring once. Terminally differentiated effector memory CD45RA+ cells were excluded from the naive CD8 cells, which were CD45RO-negative and positively selected for CCR7. What was sequenced was naive CD8+ T cells sorted from blood. These TCRs come from a man aged 18 to 35 in good health.

This clone was seen just once. The rearrangement uses TRBV29-1 and TRBJ1-3; 7 bases are shared with TRBD1. V was clipped by 0 bases and J by 3 bases; unmatched bases: 5. The CDR3 length is 15 residues. Germline V gene data show CDR1 as SQVTM and CDR2 as ANQGSEA. CDR3 loop: CSVEDLNRGGNTIYF. The CDR3 nucleotides are TGCAGCGTTGAAGATCTGAACAGGGGTGGAAACACCATATATTTT. Variable domain in full (rest from reference TRBV29-1 and TRBJ1-3): SAVISQKPSRDICQRGTSLTIQCQVDSQVTMMFWYRQQPGQSLTLIATANQGSEATYESGFVIDKFPISRPNLTFSTLTVSNMSPEDSSIYLCSVEDLNRGGNTIYFGEGSWLTVV.

The CDR3 bases are TGCGCCAGCAGCTTGGGCCAGGGGACATACAATGAGCAGTTCTTC. This codes for CASSLGQGTYNEQFF. The J gene is TRBJ2-1, the V gene TRBV5-1; tentative D call: TRBD1 (6 bases). Germline assignment: CDR1 SGHRS and CDR2 YFSETQ. The V end lost 0 bases, the J end lost 4 bases, and 11 bases lay between the germline ends. The CDR3 is made up of 15 amino acids. The full variable domain, in which reference TRBV5-1 and TRBJ2-1 provide the parts outside the CDR3, is KAGVTQTPRYLIKTRGQQVTLSCSPISGHRSVSWYQQTPGQGLQFLFEYFSETQRNKGNFPGRFSGRQFSNSRSEMNVSTLELGDSALYLCASSLGQGTYNEQFFGPGTRLTVL.

V usage is TRBV5-1 and J usage is TRBJ1-1; the D is unclear. CDR3 length: 12 amino acids. The germline gives CDR1 SGHRS, CDR2 YFSETQ. Deletions cut 3 bases from V and 6 bases from J, with 9 bases between. The CDR3 DNA is TGCGCCAGCAGCTCCGGTGGAGCTGAAGCTTTCTTT. This encodes CASSSGGAEAFF. The whole variable domain, filled in from reference TRBV5-1 and TRBJ1-1, reads KAGVTQTPRYLIKTRGQQVTLSCSPISGHRSVSWYQQTPGQGLQFLFEYFSETQRNKGNFPGRFSGRQFSNSRSEMNVSTLELGDSALYLCASSSGGAEAFFGQGTRLTVV.

The V gene is TRBV27, the J gene TRBJ2-1, with D perhaps matching TRBD2 (6 bases). CDR1 MNHEY and CDR2 SMNVEV come from the germline V gene (reference sequence). The CDR3 loop spans 16 amino acids. With 3 bases removed from V and 5 bases from J, the gap between germline ends came to 17 bases. In nucleotides, the CDR3 is TGTGCCAGCAGTTTGAGTCCCGGGACTCAACACAATGAGCAGTTCTTC. Translation: CASSLSPGTQHNEQFF.

The CDR3 loop is CASSLAGAVTDTQYF. The CDR3 DNA sequence: TGTGCCAGCAGCTTGGCGGGAGCGGTCACAGATACGCAGTATTTT. The V gene is TRBV7-8, the J gene TRBJ2-3; 7 bases match TRBD2. The CDR3 spans 15 residues. V lost 3 bases and J lost 2; bases outside the gene matches: 5. In germline, CDR1 is SGHVS, CDR2 FQNEAQ.

This clone was recorded once. This rearrangement joins TRBV6-5 to TRBJ2-7; D is unresolved. Germline CDR1 MNHEY, CDR2 SVGAGI. V lost 0 bases and J lost 6, with 9 bases in between. The CDR3 runs to 13 residues. CDR3 protein: CASSYSLTSEQYF. Here the CDR3 DNA reads TGTGCCAGCAGTTACTCGCTCACCTCCGAGCAGTACTTC.

The chain links TRBV27 to TRBJ1-6; D gene uncertain. CDR3 length equals 16 residues. With 2 bases removed from V and 6 bases from J, the gap between germline ends came to 14 bases. CDR1 and CDR2 (germline): MNHEY, SMNVEV (reference sequence). The CDR3 DNA reads as TGTGCCAGCAGTTTAACCAGGACCCTACGTAATTCACCCCTCCACTTT. Translation gives CASSLTRTLRNSPLHF.

This chain connects TRBV6-4 to TRBJ1-1; D ambiguous. The CDR3 has 11 amino acids. Trimming left V 2 bases short and J 7 bases short, with 5 bases between. Germline V gene data show CDR1 as MRHNA and CDR2 as SNTAGT. The CDR3 region has the DNA TGTGCCAGCAGTGACGGCTTTGAAGCTTTCTTT. Its protein product is CASSDGFEAFF.

The chain couples TRBV4-3 to TRBJ1-4; no reliable D call. The germline CDR1 and CDR2 sequences are LGHNA and YSLEER. Trimming left V 3 bases short and J 4 bases short, with 15 bases between. The CDR3 loop spans 16 amino acids. CDR3 bases: TGCGCCAGCAGCCATACACCGTCAGGAGATAATGAAAAACTGTTTTTT. Protein product: CASSHTPSGDNEKLFF.

This clone was seen once. The V call is TRBV10-3, the J call TRBJ2-1; D may be TRBD1 (6 bases). With 4 bases removed from V and 8 bases from J, the gap between germline ends came to 12 bases. This CDR3 region has 13 residues. Germline V gene lookup returns CDR1 ENHRY and CDR2 SYGVKD. The CDR3 here is CAISAPGDDEQFF. DNA for the CDR3: TGTGCCATCAGTGCCCCAGGGGACGATGAGCAGTTCTTC.

The chain employs TRBV15 and TRBJ2-3; no reliable D call. The CDR3 is 16 residues long. Germline V CDR1 and CDR2: LNHNV, YYDKDF (reference sequence). V was cut by 0 bases and J by 3 bases, with 13 bases left in between. The CDR3 spells CATSRDVALGTDTQYF. The CDR3 DNA sequence: TGTGCCACCAGCAGAGATGTGGCTCTGGGAACAGATACGCAGTATTTT.

Only one count was recorded for this clone. Other DNA sequences in this specimen translate into the identical CDR3. This CDR3 is CASSLGTGGWETQYF. The CDR3 nucleotides are TGTGCCAGCAGTCTCGGGACAGGGGGCTGGGAGACCCAGTACTTC. The chain uses TRBV28 and TRBJ2-5; TRBD1 aligns across 12 bases. Germline V lookup: CDR1 MDHEN, CDR2 SYDVKM. CDR3 length equals 15 residues. V lost 5 bases and J lost 5; bases outside the gene matches: 6. The full variable domain, completed using reference TRBV28 and TRBJ2-5, is DVKVTQSSRYLVKRTGEKVFLECVQDMDHENMFWYRQDPGLGLRLIYFSYDVKMKEKGDIPEGYSVSREKKERFSLILESASTNQTSMYLCASSLGTGGWETQYFGPGTRLLVL.

This chain connects TRBV4-1 to TRBJ1-1; weak D call: TRBD1 (6 bases). Germline CDR1 MGHRA, CDR2 YSYEKL. The CDR3 totals 14 residues. Trimming pared 0 bases from V and 4 bases from J, leaving 9 bases between. The CDR3 spells CASSQENRATEAFF. CDR3 in DNA: TGCGCCAGCAGCCAAGAAAACAGGGCCACTGAAGCTTTCTTT.